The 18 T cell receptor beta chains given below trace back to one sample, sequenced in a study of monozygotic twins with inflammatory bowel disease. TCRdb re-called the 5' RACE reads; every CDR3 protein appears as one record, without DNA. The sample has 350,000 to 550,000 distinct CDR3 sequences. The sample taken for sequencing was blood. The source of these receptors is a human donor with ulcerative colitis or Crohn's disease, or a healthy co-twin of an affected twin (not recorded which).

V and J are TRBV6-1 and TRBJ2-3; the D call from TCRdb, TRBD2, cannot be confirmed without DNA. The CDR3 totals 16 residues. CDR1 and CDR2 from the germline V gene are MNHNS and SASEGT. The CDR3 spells CASSEDGTRGADTQYF.

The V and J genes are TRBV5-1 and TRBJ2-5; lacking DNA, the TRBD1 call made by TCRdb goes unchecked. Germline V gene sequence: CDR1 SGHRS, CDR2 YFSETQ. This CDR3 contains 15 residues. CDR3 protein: CASSSFFRGEETQYF.

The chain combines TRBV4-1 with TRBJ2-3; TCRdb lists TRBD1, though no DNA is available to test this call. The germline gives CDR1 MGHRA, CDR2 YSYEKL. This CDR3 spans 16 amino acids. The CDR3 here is CASSPKTQGYTDTQYF.

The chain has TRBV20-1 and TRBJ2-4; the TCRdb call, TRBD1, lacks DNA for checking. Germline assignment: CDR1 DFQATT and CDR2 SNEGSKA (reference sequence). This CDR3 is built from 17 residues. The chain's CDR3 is CSARKKGGDPSKNIQYF.

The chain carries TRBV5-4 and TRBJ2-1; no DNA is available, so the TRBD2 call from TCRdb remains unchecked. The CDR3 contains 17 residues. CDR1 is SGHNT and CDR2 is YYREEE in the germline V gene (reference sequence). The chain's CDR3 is CASTSRGAGSSYNEQFF. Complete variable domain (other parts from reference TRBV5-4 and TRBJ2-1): ETGVTQSPTHLIKTRGQQVTLRCSSQSGHNTVSWYQQALGQGPQFIFQYYREEENGRGNFPPRFSGLQFPNYSSELNVNALELDDSALYLCASTSRGAGSSYNEQFFGPGTRLTVL.

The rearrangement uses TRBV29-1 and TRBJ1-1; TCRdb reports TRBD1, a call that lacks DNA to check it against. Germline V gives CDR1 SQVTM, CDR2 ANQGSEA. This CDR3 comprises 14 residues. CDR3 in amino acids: CSGQGASMNTEAFF.

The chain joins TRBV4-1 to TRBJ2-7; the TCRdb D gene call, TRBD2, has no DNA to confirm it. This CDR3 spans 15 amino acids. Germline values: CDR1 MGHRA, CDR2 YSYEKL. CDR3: CASSQGAGFSYEQYF.

This chain's CDR3 is CASSIFPRNTEAFF. This chain joins TRBV19 and TRBJ1-1. The CDR3 consists of 14 residues. Germline loops: CDR1 LNHDA, CDR2 SQIVND (reference sequence).

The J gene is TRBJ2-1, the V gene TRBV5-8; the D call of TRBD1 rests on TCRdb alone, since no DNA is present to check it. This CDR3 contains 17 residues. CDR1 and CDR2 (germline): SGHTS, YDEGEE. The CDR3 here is CASSLGGLGTAWDEQFF. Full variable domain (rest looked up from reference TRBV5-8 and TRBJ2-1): EAGVTQSPTHLIKTRGQQATLRCSPISGHTSVYWYQQALGLGLQFLLWYDEGEERNRGNFPPRFSGRQFPNYSSELNVNALELEDSALYLCASSLGGLGTAWDEQFFGPGTRLTVL.

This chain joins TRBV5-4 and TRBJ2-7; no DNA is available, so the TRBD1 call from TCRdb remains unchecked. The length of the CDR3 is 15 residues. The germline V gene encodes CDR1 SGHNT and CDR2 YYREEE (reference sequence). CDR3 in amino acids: CASNSAPSNTYEQYF.

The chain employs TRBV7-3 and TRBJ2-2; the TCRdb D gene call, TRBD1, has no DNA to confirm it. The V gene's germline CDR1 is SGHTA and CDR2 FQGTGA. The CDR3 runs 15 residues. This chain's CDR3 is CASSPRDGSTGELFF.

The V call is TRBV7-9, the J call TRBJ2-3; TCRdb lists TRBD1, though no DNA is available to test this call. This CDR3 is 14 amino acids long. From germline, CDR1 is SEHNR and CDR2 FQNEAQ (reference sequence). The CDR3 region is CASNLGGSADTQYF.

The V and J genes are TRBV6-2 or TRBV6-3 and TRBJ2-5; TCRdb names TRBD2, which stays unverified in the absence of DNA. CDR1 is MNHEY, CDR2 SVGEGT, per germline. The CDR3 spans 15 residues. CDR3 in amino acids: CASSYSREGRETQYF.

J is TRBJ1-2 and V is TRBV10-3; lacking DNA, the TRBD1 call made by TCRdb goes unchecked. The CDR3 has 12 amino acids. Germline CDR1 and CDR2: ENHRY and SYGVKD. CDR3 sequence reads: CAISGDSNGYTF.

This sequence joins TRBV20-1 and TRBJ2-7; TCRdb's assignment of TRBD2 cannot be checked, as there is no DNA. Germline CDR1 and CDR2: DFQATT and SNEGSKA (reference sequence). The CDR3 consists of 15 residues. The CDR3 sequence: CSARPTSGSRYEQYF.

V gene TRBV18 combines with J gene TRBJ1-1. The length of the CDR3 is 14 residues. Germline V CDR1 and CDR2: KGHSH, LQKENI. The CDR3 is CASSGGSSGTEAFF.

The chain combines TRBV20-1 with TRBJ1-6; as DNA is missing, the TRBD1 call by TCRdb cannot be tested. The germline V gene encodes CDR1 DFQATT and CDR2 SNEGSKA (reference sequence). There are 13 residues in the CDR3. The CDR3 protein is CSATWTGGSPLHF.

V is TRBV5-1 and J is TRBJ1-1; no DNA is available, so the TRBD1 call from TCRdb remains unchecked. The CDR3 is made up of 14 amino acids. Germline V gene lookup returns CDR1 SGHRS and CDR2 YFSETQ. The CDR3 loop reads CASSLDGGGTEAFF.